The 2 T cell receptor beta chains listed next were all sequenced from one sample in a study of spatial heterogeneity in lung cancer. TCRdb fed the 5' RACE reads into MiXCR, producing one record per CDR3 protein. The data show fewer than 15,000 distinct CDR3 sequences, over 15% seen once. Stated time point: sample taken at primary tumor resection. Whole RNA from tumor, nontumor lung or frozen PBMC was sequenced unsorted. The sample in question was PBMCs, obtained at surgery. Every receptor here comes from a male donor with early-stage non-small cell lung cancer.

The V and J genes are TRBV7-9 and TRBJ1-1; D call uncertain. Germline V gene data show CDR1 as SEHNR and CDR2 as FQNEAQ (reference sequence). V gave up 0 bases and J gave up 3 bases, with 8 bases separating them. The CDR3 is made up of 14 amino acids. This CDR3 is CASSLARSYTEAFF. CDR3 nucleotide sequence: TGTGCCAGCAGCTTAGCCAGGTCTTACACTGAAGCTTTCTTT.

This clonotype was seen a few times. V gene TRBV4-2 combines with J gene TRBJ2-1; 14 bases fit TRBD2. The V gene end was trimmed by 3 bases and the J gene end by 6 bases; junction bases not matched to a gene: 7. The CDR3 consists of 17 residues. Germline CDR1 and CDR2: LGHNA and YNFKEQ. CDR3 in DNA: TGTGCCAGCAGCCAGCCTCGACTAGCGGGAGGGCCCAATGAGCAGTTCTTC. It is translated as CASSQPRLAGGPNEQFF.